This T cell receptor beta chain was captured in a study of cytomegalovirus exposure and HLA in healthy donors. Germline CDR1 reads SQVTM; CDR2 reads ANQGSEA. The CDR3 loop spans 16 amino acids. The V and J ends lost 4 bases and 4 bases, in that order; junction bases with no gene match: 13. The PCR used 60 Vbeta and 13 Jbeta primers. Profiling relied on immunoSEQ multiplex PCR, and the TCRdb table lists in-frame clones only, not all of them. The data show under 200,000 clones, 70% to 80% seen once. The specimen sequenced was PBMCs. This sequence was found in a man aged 30 to 45 in good health and CMV-seronegative. V and J are TRBV29-1 and TRBJ1-5; 7 bases are a match to TRBD1. The CDR3 nucleotides are TGCAGCGTTGTGCGGGACAGACCGCCTCATAATCAGCCCCAGCATTTT. Translation: CSVVRDRPPHNQPQHF. Full variable domain (outside the CDR3, taken from reference TRBV29-1 and TRBJ1-5): SAVISQKPSRDICQRGTSLTIQCQVDSQVTMMFWYRQQPGQSLTLIATANQGSEATYESGFVIDKFPISRPNLTFSTLTVSNMSPEDSSIYLCSVVRDRPPHNQPQHFGDGTRLSIL.